The 18 T cell receptor beta chains reported below all come from one sample, sequenced in a study of CD8 T cells in ankylosing spondylitis. TCRdb called the 5' RACE reads again in MiXCR, with one record for every CDR3 protein. The sample lists about 96,000 distinct CDR3 sequences, about 8.8% occurring once. Specimen: blood, either unsorted or a sorted T cell fraction (not recorded which). Receptors originate from a male donor with ankylosing spondylitis or in good health (not recorded which).

This clonotype was observed many times. The CDR3 loop reads CSVDRTGGGDTQYF. The CDR3 coding sequence is TGCAGCGTTGACCGGACAGGGGGAGGAGATACGCAGTATTTT. The chain combines TRBV29-1 with TRBJ2-3; the match to TRBD1 covers 10 bases. The V gene's germline CDR1 is SQVTM and CDR2 ANQGSEA. The CDR3 is 14 amino acids. J was trimmed by 5 bases and V by 3 bases; bases with no gene match: 5.

This clonotype was detected many times. The chain has TRBV20-1 and TRBJ1-5, with 8 positions matching TRBD1. J lost 6 bases, V lost 4 bases, and 5 bases had no gene match. Germline CDR1 reads DFQATT; CDR2 reads SNEGSKA (reference sequence). CDR3 size: 13 residues. CDR3 DNA: TGCAGTGCTATCAGGGGGCGTACTCAGCCCCAGCATTTT. Amino acids: CSAIRGRTQPQHF.

This clonotype was recorded many times. Here the CDR3 DNA reads TGTGCCAGCAGCCGCACACTGGATGAGCAGTTCTTC. It encodes CASSRTLDEQFF. V usage is TRBV5-8 and J usage is TRBJ2-1; D is ambiguous. The CDR3 contains 12 residues. Per the germline V gene, CDR1 is SGHTS and CDR2 is YDEGEE. V lost 4 bases and J 8 bases, leaving 10 bases between the germline ends.

This clonotype was counted ten times or more. As DNA, the CDR3 is TGTGCCAGCAGCGTAGAACGGGGGGGAGTGAACGGGGAGCTGTTTTTT. As protein: CASSVERGGVNGELFF. The chain recombines TRBV9 with TRBJ2-2; 8 nucleotides agree with TRBD2. There are 16 residues in the CDR3. Trimming removed 0 bases from V and 7 bases from J; junction bases left unmatched: 8. Per the germline V gene, CDR1 is SGDLS and CDR2 is YYNGEE.

Points on this clonotype: A much larger clone differs from this one at a single base, so this may be a read error. The chain joins TRBV7-9 to TRBJ2-3; no reliable D call. V gave up 5 bases and J gave up 2 bases, with 5 bases separating them. The V gene's germline CDR1 is SEHNR and CDR2 FQNEAQ (reference sequence). This CDR3 spans 12 amino acids. This CDR3 is CASSPATDTQYF. CDR3 nucleotide sequence: TGTGCCAGCAGCCCCGCCACAGATACGCAGTATTTT.

The table lists this clonotype with many counts. The J gene is TRBJ2-5, the V gene TRBV5-6; 8 bases agree with TRBD1. The trim removed 4 bases at V and 7 bases at J, leaving 6 bases unmatched. This CDR3 is 13 amino acids long. Per germline, CDR1 SGHDT and CDR2 YYEEEE. The CDR3 DNA reads as TGTGCCAGCAGCAGGGACAGGAGGGGGACCCAGTACTTC. Protein product: CASSRDRRGTQYF.

There are many counts of this clonotype. The chain employs TRBV7-8 and TRBJ2-3; the D gene could be TRBD1 or TRBD2 (5 bases each). The CDR3 contains 15 residues. CDR1 is SGHVS and CDR2 is FQNEAQ in the germline V gene. V was shortened by 5 bases and J by 6 bases, with 18 bases between the two germline ends. In DNA, the CDR3 is TGTGCCAGCAGCCCTCGGGGCCAACTTGAGGATACGCAGTATTTT. Protein sequence: CASSPRGQLEDTQYF.

V is TRBV20-1 and J is TRBJ2-7, with 11 bases aligning to TRBD2. J gave up 4 bases and V 0 bases, and 11 bases lay outside the gene matches. The CDR3 consists of 17 residues. Per germline, CDR1 DFQATT and CDR2 SNEGSKA (reference sequence). The CDR3 region has the DNA TGCAGTGCTAGAGATCTAGGGCTAGCGGGGGGTCAATACGAGCAGTACTTC. It codes for CSARDLGLAGGQYEQYF.

Many counts were recorded for this clonotype. The V gene is TRBV20-1, the J gene TRBJ2-3; the match to TRBD2 covers 13 bases. Looked up from germline, CDR1 is DFQATT and CDR2 is SNEGSKA (reference sequence). V was pared by 6 bases and J by 0 bases, with 3 bases of the junction left unmatched. This CDR3 is built from 15 residues. The CDR3 bases are TGCAGTGCCGGGACTAGCGGGGTGAGCACAGATACGCAGTATTTT. It codes for CSAGTSGVSTDTQYF.

In its sample, this clonotype was seen many times. The chain has TRBV2 and TRBJ1-5, with D possibly matching TRBD1 (6 bases). Per germline, CDR1 SNHLY and CDR2 FYNNEI. V was clipped by 10 bases and J by 3 bases, with 16 bases between them. The CDR3 runs to 14 residues. For the CDR3, the DNA is TGTGCCACCTCGGAGACAGGCTTCAATCAGCCCCAGCATTTT. Its translation: CATSETGFNQPQHF. Variable domain in full (rest from reference TRBV2 and TRBJ1-5): EPEVTQTPSHQVTQMGQEVILRCVPISNHLYFYWYRQILGQKVEFLVSFYNNEISEKSEIFDDQFSVERPDGSNFTLKIRSTKLEDSAMYFCATSETGFNQPQHFGDGTRLSIL.

The chain has TRBV12-3 or TRBV12-4 and TRBJ1-2; 8 bases agree with TRBD1. The J segment lost 9 bases and the V segment lost 3 bases, leaving 6 bases of the junction unmatched. There are 13 residues in the CDR3. Here the CDR3 reads CASSFSDRERYTF. The CDR3 DNA sequence: TGTGCCAGCAGTTTTTCGGACAGGGAACGCTACACCTTC.

This chain uses TRBV7-2 with TRBJ2-3; 9 positions match TRBD2. This CDR3 has 12 residues. Germline lookup yields CDR1 SGHTA and CDR2 FQGNSA. V trimming: 1 base; J trimming: 15 bases; junction bases outside the gene matches: 5. The CDR3 bases are TGTGCCAGCAGCTTAGGGCTAGCGGGGAGATATTTT. This gives the protein CASSLGLAGRYF.

This clonotype was counted ten times or more. The chain combines TRBV10-3 with TRBJ2-7; 11 bases align to TRBD2. The germline V gene has CDR1 ENHRY and CDR2 SYGVKD. The trim removed 5 bases at V and 5 bases at J, leaving 17 bases unmatched. The CDR3 spans 18 residues. CDR3 region: CAISSGLAGGATRNEQYF. DNA of the CDR3: TGTGCCATCAGTTCAGGCCTAGCGGGGGGCGCTACTAGGAACGAGCAGTACTTC.

Remarks on this clonotype: This may be a read error: a much more frequent sequence differs by one nucleotide. The CDR3 bases are TGTGTCAGCAGCTTAGCCGGGACAGGGGGTCACGAGCAGTACTTC. It codes for CVSSLAGTGGHEQYF. The chain joins TRBV13 to TRBJ2-7; 11 bases are shared with TRBD1. Looked up from germline, CDR1 is PRHDT and CDR2 is FYEKMQ (reference sequence). The CDR3 is 15 amino acids.

The chain joins TRBV7-3 to TRBJ1-2; TRBD1 aligns across 9 bases. Germline assignment: CDR1 SGHTA and CDR2 FQGTGA. V lost 5 bases and J lost 7; bases outside the gene matches: 5. The CDR3 loop spans 13 amino acids. Written as DNA, the CDR3 is TGTGCCAGCAGCCGGACAGGGGTCTCTGGCTACACCTTC. Amino acids: CASSRTGVSGYTF.

The table lists this clonotype with many counts. V is TRBV28 and J is TRBJ2-1, with 9 positions matching TRBD2. CDR1 and CDR2 from the germline V gene are MDHEN and SYDVKM. The ends lost 6 bases at V and 3 bases at J; junction bases unmatched: 9. The CDR3 runs 16 residues. In DNA, the CDR3 is TGTGCCAGCAGCAGGCTAGCGGGGACTCTCTACAATGAGCAGTTCTTC. Translation: CASSRLAGTLYNEQFF. The variable domain in full, with the rest retrieved from reference TRBV28 and TRBJ2-1, is DVKVTQSSRYLVKRTGEKVFLECVQDMDHENMFWYRQDPGLGLRLIYFSYDVKMKEKGDIPEGYSVSREKKERFSLILESASTNQTSMYLCASSRLAGTLYNEQFFGPGTRLTVL.

The chain links TRBV7-9 to TRBJ2-1; D possibly matches TRBD1 or TRBD2 (6 bases each). Germline V lookup: CDR1 SEHNR, CDR2 FQNEAQ (reference sequence). The CDR3 spans 14 residues. The V and J ends lost 4 bases and 10 bases respectively, with 17 bases between them. In DNA, the CDR3 is TGTGCCAGCAGCTCCGCCGGGGGCTGGCTCGAGCAGTTCTTC. Translated, it gives CASSSAGGWLEQFF.

This clonotype was found many times. V is TRBV7-2 and J is TRBJ2-7, with TRBD2 matching 10 bases. The CDR3 has 15 residues. Germline V gene sequence: CDR1 SGHTA, CDR2 FQGNSA. V lost 1 base to trimming and J lost 3 bases; unmatched junction nucleotides: 3. The DNA of the CDR3 is TGTGCCAGCAGCTTAGGAGCTAGCGGGGGCTACGAGCAGTACTTC. This sequence encodes CASSLGASGGYEQYF.